This TCR beta chain emerged from a study of T cells in tuberculosis (dated 2018 in TCRdb). Background on the whole study: The study combined CD1B tetramers and high-throughput TCR immunosequencing to characterize T cells specific for the mycobacterial lipid antigen glucose monomycolate (GMM).

PBMC were thawed, rested overnight, stained with a GMM-loaded CD1B tetramer, a Live/Dead dye and anti-CD3, and then sorted on a FACS Aria II. The CD1B tetramers were loaded with C32 glucose monomycolate that had been purified from Rhodococcus equi. PBMC used for tetramer sorting had been depleted of CD14-expressing monocytes for a separate study before cryopreservation. From each donor, about 100,000 tetramer-negative cells were sorted and analyzed together with the tetramer-positive cells. Antigen-specific T cells were sorted from four healthy South African adults using GMM-loaded CD1B tetramers. Because TCR-alpha and TCR-beta chains were sequenced unpaired, no chain pairing information was available. The immunoSEQ multiplex PCR assay was used to generate TCR libraries, with TCR-beta and/or TCR-alpha/delta assays applied to each sample. Amplified TCR libraries were sequenced on the Illumina high-throughput platform. The original methods were these. Clustering and dimensionality reduction were performed using pairwise TCRdist distances among GMM-specific receptors from ex vivo sorted or in vitro expanded T cells. Sequence motifs defined by gene usage and CDR3 content were checked for enrichment by comparing tetramer-positive and tetramer-negative populations. TCRdb mirrors the immuneACCESS table, restricted to in-frame sequences. Some clones are absent from its copies; in checked studies, under half trace to an unresolved V gene, and the reason for the others is unknown. D and trimming come from the DNA, and the V and J calls and clone size come from that table. The table for this sample lists about 58,000 clones; nearly 90% of them were counted only once. The ten largest clonotypes hold roughly 22% of the sample.

Turning to this clone: No much larger clone exists at a distance of one base, and base qualities are not known.

The V end loses 1 base and the J end loses 5 bases, and a stretch of 5 bases separates them. Based on the germline V gene, the CDR1 and CDR2 sequences are MNHNS and SASEGT. There are 12 amino acids in the CDR3, from cysteine to phenylalanine inclusive. The only DNA kept is the CDR3, 36 bases in frame from the first base. Here is what the overall study found, with its caveats: T cells binding the CD1B-GMM tetramer with low affinity may have been missed by the stringent sort gate.

The TCR comes from an adult woman with latent tuberculosis. The chain joins TRBV6-1 to TRBJ1-1, with the identity of the D gene unclear. Input material: CD1b-GMM tetramer-negative cells sorted from PBMCs. In the paper's terms, the cell subset or site label means: T cells not binding CD1B-GMM tetramer, sorted from same donor. The DNA is as follows: TGTGCCAGCAGTGAAGGTCATACTGAAGCTTTCTTT. It specifies CASSEGHTEAFF.